A single sample is the source of the 14 T cell receptor beta chains below, sequenced in a study of T cell responses to AZD1222 COVID-19 vaccine. Generated by immunoSEQ multiplex PCR, the TCRdb table keeps only in-frame clones and is missing some. The table shows 150,000 to 200,000 clones, with roughly nine tenths occurring only once. Sample: peripheral blood, taken on day 0 of AZD1222 vaccination. These receptors were obtained from an adult in good health.

The V call is TRBV7-5, the J call TRBJ1-5. TRBV7-5 is given as a pseudogene. The CDR3 extends over 14 amino acids. CDR3 DNA: TGTGTCAGAAGCCCCGATAATAGCAATCAGCCCCAGCATTTT. Translating gives CVRSPDNSNQPQHF.

The V call is TRBV19, the J call TRBJ2-6, with TRBD1 as a possible D gene (5 bases). This CDR3 contains 14 residues. In germline, CDR1 is LNHDA, CDR2 SQIVND (reference sequence). Trimming cost V 4 bases and J 1 base, with 5 bases left between them. The CDR3 reads CASSTGSGANVLTF. In nucleotides, the CDR3 is TGTGCCAGTAGTACAGGGTCTGGGGCCAACGTCCTGACTTTC.

The chain couples TRBV28 to TRBJ2-7, with TRBD2 identical over 11 bases. Germline-derived CDR1 and CDR2 are MDHEN and SYDVKM. J was trimmed by 6 bases and V by 5 bases; bases with no gene match: 6. The CDR3 contains 14 residues. The CDR3 DNA is TGTGCCAGCAGTAAGACTAGCGGGAACGTCGAGCAGTACTTC. Amino acids: CASSKTSGNVEQYF.

This chain uses TRBV7-8 with TRBJ2-7; the D gene is possibly TRBD1 (6 bases). This CDR3 is 14 amino acids long. CDR1 is SGHVS, CDR2 FQNEAQ, per germline. V was cut by 1 base and J by 6 bases, with 13 bases left in between. Here the CDR3 reads CASSLEGTLVEQYF. The CDR3 nucleotides are TGTGCCAGCAGCTTAGAAGGGACACTCGTCGAGCAGTACTTC.

The chain employs TRBV7-9 and TRBJ1-4; TRBD1 is a possible D gene (6 bases). The length of the CDR3 is 14 residues. Germline V gene lookup returns CDR1 SEHNR and CDR2 FQNEAQ (reference sequence). V was shortened by 1 base and J by 5 bases, with 8 bases between the two germline ends. CDR3 region: CASSLGTVNEKLFF. The CDR3 DNA reads TGTGCCAGCAGCTTAGGGACAGTCAATGAAAAACTGTTTTTT. Variable domain in full (rest from reference TRBV7-9 and TRBJ1-4): DTGVSQNPRHKITKRGQNVTFRCDPISEHNRLYWYRQTLGQGPEFLTYFQNEAQLEKSRLLSDRFSAERPKGSFSTLEIQRTEQGDSAMYLCASSLGTVNEKLFFGSGTQLSVL.

The V and J genes are TRBV27 and TRBJ1-5; D remains unclear. Germline V gene sequence: CDR1 MNHEY, CDR2 SMNVEV (reference sequence). CDR3 length: 13 residues. The V gene lost 6 bases and the J gene lost 3 bases, with 9 bases spanning the gap. CDR3 sequence reads: CASSLQDNQPQHF. DNA of the CDR3: TGTGCCAGCAGCCTCCAAGACAATCAGCCCCAGCATTTT.

CDR3 nucleotide sequence: TGTGCCAGCAGCCGGGACAGGGGGCTGAATGAGCAGTTCTTC. It translates to CASSRDRGLNEQFF. The chain is built from TRBV2 and TRBJ2-1, with TRBD1 identical over 12 bases. This CDR3 has 14 residues. J lost 7 bases, V lost 6 bases, and 4 bases had no gene match. From germline, CDR1 is SNHLY and CDR2 FYNNEI. Looking up the rest from reference TRBV2 and TRBJ2-1 gives the full variable domain: EPEVTQTPSHQVTQMGQEVILRCVPISNHLYFYWYRQILGQKVEFLVSFYNNEISEKSEIFDDQFSVERPDGSNFTLKIRSTKLEDSAMYFCASSRDRGLNEQFFGPGTRLTVL.

J is TRBJ1-1 and V is TRBV6-2 or TRBV6-3, with TRBD1 as a possible D gene (5 bases). There are 16 residues in the CDR3. Per the germline V gene, CDR1 is MNHEY and CDR2 is SVGEGT. Trimming stripped 0 bases from V and 2 bases from J, with 13 bases between. The CDR3 DNA reads TGTGCCAGCAGTTACTCATCGCGGCAGGGAAACACTGAAGCTTTCTTT. Protein: CASSYSSRQGNTEAFF.

J is TRBJ1-1 and V is TRBV7-2, with a weak D call TRBD1 (6 bases). The CDR3 runs to 14 residues. Deletions cut 7 bases from V and 1 base from J, with 13 bases between. Germline V gene sequence: CDR1 SGHTA, CDR2 FQGNSA. The CDR3 spells CASTLAGANTEAFF. The CDR3 bases are TGTGCCAGCACCCTCGCGGGGGCGAACACTGAAGCTTTCTTT.

V is TRBV5-1 and J is TRBJ1-1; possibly TRBD1 for D (6 bases). V gave up 0 bases and J gave up 3 bases, with 12 bases separating them. CDR1 is SGHRS and CDR2 is YFSETQ in the germline V gene. The CDR3 runs 15 residues. The CDR3 spells CASSLVSGVDTEAFF. The CDR3 DNA is TGCGCCAGCAGCTTGGTGTCAGGGGTAGACACTGAAGCTTTCTTT.

The gene calls are TRBV7-8 and TRBJ2-5; D uncertain. Per the germline V gene, CDR1 is SGHVS and CDR2 is FQNEAQ. The V and J ends lost 5 bases and 2 bases respectively, with 15 bases between them. The CDR3 is made up of 15 amino acids. This chain's CDR3 is CASSPIRLTQETQYF. The CDR3 nucleotides are TGTGCCAGCAGCCCGATTCGCCTAACTCAAGAGACCCAGTACTTC.

Written as DNA, the CDR3 is TGCAGCGTTGGGCTAGTTTGGAATGAGCAGTTCTTC. It encodes CSVGLVWNEQFF. J is TRBJ2-1 and V is TRBV29-1; no clear D gene. CDR1 and CDR2 (germline): SQVTM, ANQGSEA. The CDR3 has 12 amino acids. V dropped 4 bases and J dropped 7 bases, with 11 bases sitting between them.

This rearrangement joins TRBV2 to TRBJ2-6; maybe TRBD2 (5 bases). Trimming left V 2 bases short and J 0 bases short, with 8 bases between. This CDR3 is built from 16 residues. Germline CDR1 reads SNHLY; CDR2 reads FYNNEI. CDR3 region: CASSEYGISGANVLTF. The CDR3 DNA reads as TGTGCCAGCAGTGAATACGGGATCTCTGGGGCCAACGTCCTGACTTTC.

The V call is TRBV15, the J call TRBJ1-5; 7 bases line up with TRBD1. This CDR3 comprises 16 residues. V lost 3 bases and J lost 1; bases outside the gene matches: 6. CDR1 and CDR2 (germline): LNHNV, YYDKDF (reference sequence). The CDR3 reads CATSRRDSRSNQPQHF. CDR3 bases: TGTGCCACCAGCAGGCGGGACAGTCGGAGCAATCAGCCCCAGCATTTT.